The sample holds one count of the clone carrying this TCR beta chain. This entry belongs to a study of blood T cell repertoires in COVID-19. Study at large: In each case, the material was cDNA or gDNA derived from T cells, B-cell-depleted T cells, or PBMCs.

Across about two dozen US areas, participants ranged in age from roughly 18 to 89 years. Clones were read by immunoSEQ multiplex PCR, and TCRdb kept only the in-frame ones, dropping some. The sample contains 150,000 to 200,000 clones, roughly nine tenths of which appear only once. This TCR was recovered from a human donor with acute COVID-19. The donor label of this sample is uncertain. What was sequenced was PBMCs or T cells enriched from blood (not recorded which).

CDR3 protein: CASSLGAIYEQYF. The CDR3 bases are TGCGCCAGCAGCTTGGGAGCGATCTACGAGCAGTACTTC. The chain combines TRBV5-1 with TRBJ2-7; D gene uncertain. V lost 0 bases and J lost 3, with 7 bases in between. This CDR3 region has 13 residues. Germline assignment: CDR1 SGHRS and CDR2 YFSETQ.